Following are 23 T cell receptor beta chains from one sample sequenced in a study of T-cell reconstitution after alpha-beta-depleted transplantation in children. A TCRbeta library incorporating unique molecular identifiers was prepared. Each CDR3 protein gets one entry after TCRdb re-called the PCR reads with MiXCR. The sample lists about 540,000 distinct CDR3 sequences; 15% to 20% were seen once. This material consisted of PBMCs from the stem cell graft donor, taken from the stem cell graft. The receptors originated from a human donor who donated a stem cell graft to a child with acute lymphoblastic leukemia.

This clonotype has a handful of counts. The V and J genes are TRBV4-2 and TRBJ2-5; 14 bases agree with TRBD2. The germline V gene has CDR1 LGHNA and CDR2 YNFKEQ. This CDR3 is 16 amino acids long. V gave up 1 base and J gave up 5 bases; unmatched junction bases: 3. CDR3 region: CASSQGLAGGYETQYF. In DNA, the CDR3 is TGTGCCAGCAGCCAAGGACTAGCGGGAGGGTACGAGACCCAGTACTTC.

This clonotype was recorded a few times. V gene TRBV30 combines with J gene TRBJ2-7; perhaps TRBD2 as D (6 bases). CDR1 and CDR2 (germline): GTSNPN, SVGIG (reference sequence). This CDR3 spans 13 amino acids. The germline V and J ends were trimmed by 1 base and 3 bases, with 10 bases remaining between them. DNA for the CDR3: TGTGCCTGGAGTGGAGATAGCGGCTACGAGCAGTACTTC. It translates to CAWSGDSGYEQYF.

This clonotype was seen many times. This chain connects TRBV5-1 to TRBJ1-2, with D unclear. The CDR3 is 11 residues long. Between the trimmed V and J ends, which lost 5 bases and 3 bases, there was a span of 5 bases. From germline, CDR1 is SGHRS and CDR2 YFSETQ. CDR3 in amino acids: CASSEDYGYTF. In DNA, the CDR3 is TGCGCCAGCAGTGAAGACTATGGCTACACCTTC. The whole variable domain, filled in from reference TRBV5-1 and TRBJ1-2, reads KAGVTQTPRYLIKTRGQQVTLSCSPISGHRSVSWYQQTPGQGLQFLFEYFSETQRNKGNFPGRFSGRQFSNSRSEMNVSTLELGDSALYLCASSEDYGYTFGSGTRLTVV.

This clonotype was observed a few times. The V gene is TRBV7-9, the J gene TRBJ2-1; 8 bases line up with TRBD1. V shed 9 bases, J shed 6 bases, and the junction held 7 bases outside the gene matches. There are 13 residues in the CDR3. Germline loops: CDR1 SEHNR, CDR2 FQNEAQ (reference sequence). This CDR3 reads CARGTGTGNEQFF. CDR3 DNA sequence: TGTGCCAGGGGGACCGGGACAGGCAATGAGCAGTTCTTC.

The chain couples TRBV12-3 or TRBV12-4 to TRBJ1-6; D unclear. Trimming shortened V by 2 bases and J by 8 bases, and 13 bases separated the two germline ends. The CDR3 loop spans 15 amino acids. Here the CDR3 reads CASSLKVGPHSPLHF. For the CDR3, the DNA is TGTGCCAGCAGTTTAAAAGTGGGCCCCCATTCACCCCTCCACTTT.

This clonotype was recorded a few times. This rearrangement joins TRBV30 to TRBJ1-1; a weak D match, TRBD1 (5 bases). CDR3 length equals 13 residues. Trimming left V 5 bases short and J 6 bases short, with 16 bases between. Germline V gene sequence: CDR1 GTSNPN, CDR2 SVGIG (reference sequence). CDR3 coding DNA: TGTGCCTGGGACCATGGGTTGGGACCTGAAGCTTTCTTT. As protein: CAWDHGLGPEAFF.

This clonotype was counted a few times. J is TRBJ1-2 and V is TRBV6-1; TRBD1 aligns across 8 bases. Germline CDR1 MNHNS, CDR2 SASEGT. The CDR3 loop spans 14 amino acids. V lost 8 bases and J lost 4; bases outside the gene matches: 9. The CDR3 nucleotides read TGTGCCAGCCTCAGACAGGGGTCGGGCTATGGCTACACCTTC. Its translation: CASLRQGSGYGYTF.

The chain links TRBV5-1 to TRBJ2-7; 7 nucleotides align to TRBD1. V gave up 3 bases and J gave up 3 bases; unmatched junction bases: 6. The CDR3 is 14 residues long. Germline lookup yields CDR1 SGHRS and CDR2 YFSETQ. CDR3 residues: CASSSRQGNYEQYF. The CDR3 DNA follows: TGCGCCAGCAGCTCCCGACAGGGTAACTACGAGCAGTACTTC.

The chain links TRBV18 to TRBJ1-4; D uncertain. This CDR3 contains 15 residues. Germline V CDR1 and CDR2: KGHSH, LQKENI. The V and J ends lost 6 bases and 6 bases respectively, with 17 bases between them. CDR3 region: CASSHFWARDEKLFF. The CDR3 DNA reads TGTGCCAGCTCCCATTTTTGGGCCCGGGATGAAAAACTGTTTTTT. The full variable domain, in which reference TRBV18 and TRBJ1-4 provide the parts outside the CDR3, is NAGVMQNPRHLVRRRGQEARLRCSPMKGHSHVYWYRQLPEEGLKFMVYLQKENIIDESGMPKERFSAEFPKEGPSILRIQQVVRGDSAAYFCASSHFWARDEKLFFGSGTQLSVL.

This clonotype showed up just a few times. The CDR3 DNA follows: TGTGCCAGCAGTTTTTGGGGTAGCTGGGAGCAGTTCTTC. Its protein is CASSFWGSWEQFF. The chain couples TRBV12-3 or TRBV12-4 to TRBJ2-1; no clear D. Trimming removed 3 bases at V and 10 bases at J, with 13 bases between. The CDR3 spans 13 residues.

The rearrangement joins TRBV6-6 to TRBJ2-1; D is possibly TRBD1 (6 bases). From germline, CDR1 is MNHNY and CDR2 SVGAGI (reference sequence). V lost 5 bases to trimming and J lost 7 bases, with 12 bases between them. This CDR3 spans 13 amino acids. CDR3 nucleotides: TGTGCCAGCAGTACGTACAGGGTTAATGAGCAGTTCTTC. It is translated as CASSTYRVNEQFF.

This clonotype was seen only a few times. This rearrangement joins TRBV12-3 or TRBV12-4 to TRBJ2-7; maybe TRBD1 (5 bases). Trimming removed 3 bases from V and 0 bases from J, with 9 bases in between. CDR3 length: 14 residues. The CDR3 DNA reads as TGTGCCAGCAGTTTCCAGGGAATCTCCTACGAGCAGTACTTC. Its translation is CASSFQGISYEQYF.

This clonotype appeared a few times. The CDR3 nucleotides are TGCAGCGTTGATACTCAGGGGAACACTGAAGCTTTCTTT. Protein: CSVDTQGNTEAFF. This chain joins TRBV29-1 and TRBJ1-1, with a weak D call TRBD1 (5 bases). V was shortened by 3 bases and J by 1 base, with 9 bases between the two germline ends. The CDR3 length is 13 residues. Germline V gene lookup returns CDR1 SQVTM and CDR2 ANQGSEA.

This chain connects TRBV5-1 to TRBJ1-2, with D unclear. Between the trimmed V and J ends, which lost 4 bases and 4 bases, there was a span of 14 bases. This CDR3 region has 14 residues. Germline V gives CDR1 SGHRS, CDR2 YFSETQ. The CDR3 DNA is TGCGCCAGCAGCAGGACGGCGGATACCTATGGCTACACCTTC. Encoded protein: CASSRTADTYGYTF.

This clonotype has a handful of counts. This chain joins TRBV7-9 and TRBJ2-5; D remains ambiguous. The CDR3 runs 17 residues. Germline lookup yields CDR1 SEHNR and CDR2 FQNEAQ (reference sequence). V lost 3 bases, J lost 2 bases, and 19 bases lay in between. CDR3 DNA sequence: TGTGCCAGCAGCTTCTTTGAAGGTGCCGGTGCTCAAGAGACCCAGTACTTC. Protein product: CASSFFEGAGAQETQYF.

The J gene is TRBJ2-4, the V gene TRBV27, with 7 nucleotides matching TRBD1. Trimming at V came to 2 bases and at J to 7 bases, leaving 5 bases not matched to a gene. The CDR3 loop spans 14 amino acids. Germline loops: CDR1 MNHEY, CDR2 SMNVEV (reference sequence). CDR3 amino acids: CASSLSQGDNIQYF. DNA of the CDR3: TGTGCCAGCAGTTTAAGCCAGGGGGACAACATTCAGTACTTC.

This clonotype has a handful of counts. The chain joins TRBV20-1 to TRBJ2-7; 10 bases fit TRBD1. Germline CDR1 DFQATT, CDR2 SNEGSKA (reference sequence). The CDR3 spans 15 residues. The J segment lost 2 bases and the V segment lost 0 bases, leaving 4 bases of the junction unmatched. DNA for the CDR3: TGCAGTGCTAGAGATCCGACAGGGGGCACCTACGAGCAGTACTTC. Translation: CSARDPTGGTYEQYF.

This clonotype was counted a few times. This chain connects TRBV10-3 to TRBJ2-7, with TRBD1 matching over 9 bases. The CDR3 sequence is 15 residues long. Per germline, CDR1 ENHRY and CDR2 SYGVKD. V lost 0 bases, J lost 3 bases, and 3 bases stayed unmatched. CDR3 sequence: CAISESGQGDYEQYF. CDR3 bases: TGTGCCATCAGTGAGTCGGGACAGGGAGACTACGAGCAGTACTTC.

This clonotype was observed a handful of times. V is TRBV29-1 and J is TRBJ2-7, with D tentatively TRBD1 (6 bases). Per germline, CDR1 SQVTM and CDR2 ANQGSEA. The germline V and J ends were trimmed by 4 bases and 2 bases, with 12 bases remaining between them. The CDR3 length is 13 residues. The CDR3 sequence: CSVGISGAYEQYF. CDR3 DNA sequence: TGCAGCGTTGGAATTTCAGGGGCCTACGAGCAGTACTTC.

The chain has TRBV18 and TRBJ1-1; 9 bases agree with TRBD1. Looked up from germline, CDR1 is KGHSH and CDR2 is LQKENI. With 4 bases clipped from V and 0 bases from J, the junction kept 3 bases outside the gene matches. The CDR3 extends over 15 amino acids. CDR3 residues: CASSQQGALNTEAFF. For the CDR3, the DNA is TGTGCCAGCTCACAACAGGGGGCGCTGAACACTGAAGCTTTCTTT.

The chain links TRBV9 to TRBJ1-1; D call uncertain. V was pared by 4 bases and J by 3 bases, with 10 bases between. Germline values: CDR1 SGDLS, CDR2 YYNGEE. The CDR3 consists of 13 residues. Here the CDR3 reads CASSPLRYTEAFF. DNA of the CDR3: TGTGCCAGCAGCCCCCTGAGGTACACTGAAGCTTTCTTT.

This chain uses TRBV7-9 with TRBJ2-7; D possibly corresponds to TRBD2 (5 bases). Trimming pared 0 bases from V and 0 bases from J, leaving 9 bases between. The CDR3 runs 15 residues. Germline-derived CDR1 and CDR2 are SEHNR and FQNEAQ (reference sequence). The CDR3, as DNA: TGTGCCAGCAGCTTAGCAGGAGGCTACTCCTACGAGCAGTACTTC. Protein sequence: CASSLAGGYSYEQYF.

This sequence joins TRBV11-2 and TRBJ1-1; D is unclear. The V and J ends lost 1 base and 6 bases respectively, with 15 bases between them. The CDR3 length is 15 residues. Per the germline V gene, CDR1 is SGHAT and CDR2 is FQNNGV. For the CDR3, the DNA is TGTGCCAGCAGCTTAGGCGTAGGGAGCAACGCTGAAGCTTTCTTT. Translating it yields CASSLGVGSNAEAFF.